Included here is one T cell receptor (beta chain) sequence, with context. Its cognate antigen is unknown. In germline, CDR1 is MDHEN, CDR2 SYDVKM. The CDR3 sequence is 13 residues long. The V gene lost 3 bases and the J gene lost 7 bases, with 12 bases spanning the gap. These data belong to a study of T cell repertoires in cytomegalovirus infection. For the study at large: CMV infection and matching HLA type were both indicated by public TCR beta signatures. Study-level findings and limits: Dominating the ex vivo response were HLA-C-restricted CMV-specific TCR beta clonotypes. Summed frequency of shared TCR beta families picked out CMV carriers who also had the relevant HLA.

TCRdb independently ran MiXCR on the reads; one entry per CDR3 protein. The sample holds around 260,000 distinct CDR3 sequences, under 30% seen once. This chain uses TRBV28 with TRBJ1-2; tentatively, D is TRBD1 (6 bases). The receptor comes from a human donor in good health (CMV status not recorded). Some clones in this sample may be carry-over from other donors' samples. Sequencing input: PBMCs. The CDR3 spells CASSFQGKGGYTF. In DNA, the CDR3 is TGTGCCAGCAGTTTTCAGGGGAAAGGTGGCTACACCTTC.